This T cell receptor (beta chain) was sequenced for a study of PD-1 blockade in classical Hodgkin lymphoma. Every patient experienced relapse after autologous stem cell transplantation, and brentuximab vedotin exposure varied. Thawed PBMCs underwent magnetic negative selection to yield purified CD4+ T cells. Whole-study findings and limits: At C4D1, TCR diversity had climbed significantly for CD4+ cells, though not for CD8+ cells. Baseline diversity was lower in partial responders and progressors than complete responders.

Data came from immunoSEQ multiplex PCR; TCRdb stores just in-frame clones and leaves some out. The repertoire includes over 5,500 clones, around 84% of them detected once, and approximately 4% sits in the top ten. Remarks on this clone: The target antigen is unknown.

CDR1 and CDR2 from the germline V gene are MDHEN and SYDVKM. The CDR3 consists of 15 residues. Trimming took off 9 bases at V and 0 bases at J, with 12 bases between the two ends. V usage is TRBV28 and J usage is TRBJ2-6; D possibly matches TRBD1 or TRBD2 (5 bases each). This receptor was obtained from a human donor with classical Hodgkin lymphoma. This specimen was CD4+ T cells from blood, taken at baseline. CDR3 protein: CASSTGPSGANVLTF. CDR3 in DNA: TGTGCCAGTTCAACGGGGCCCTCTGGGGCCAACGTCCTGACTTTC.